One and the same sample provided the 25 T cell receptor beta chains below, sequenced in a study of blood T cell repertoires in COVID-19. The method was immunoSEQ multiplex PCR; TCRdb's version includes in-frame clones alone and lacks a portion of them. The sample lists under 350,000 clones, 80% to 90% occurring once. Sequences were obtained from PBMCs or T cells enriched from blood (not recorded which). The receptors were gathered from a woman aged 35 to 49 with acute COVID-19.

The chain links TRBV5-6 to TRBJ1-2; 9 positions agree with TRBD1. The CDR3 runs 16 residues. V lost 4 bases, J lost 7 bases, and 14 bases stayed unmatched. Per germline, CDR1 SGHDT and CDR2 YYEEEE. This CDR3 is CASSRGRDRVGSGYTF. CDR3 in DNA: TGTGCCAGCAGCCGCGGAAGGGACAGGGTGGGGTCTGGCTACACCTTC.

The V gene is TRBV3-1 (or the pseudogene TRBV3-2), the J gene TRBJ1-2; the D gene is possibly TRBD1 (6 bases). Germline-derived CDR1 and CDR2 are LGHDT and YNNKEL (reference sequence). The CDR3 contains 14 residues. V was shortened by 0 bases and J by 3 bases, with 8 bases between the two germline ends. The DNA for the CDR3 is TGTGCCAGCAGCCAAGATCCAGGGGACTATGGCTACACCTTC. Amino acid sequence: CASSQDPGDYGYTF.

The chain joins TRBV5-1 to TRBJ2-5; TRBD2 is a possible D gene (6 bases). The V and J ends lost 4 bases and 1 base respectively, with 14 bases between them. CDR1 is SGHRS, CDR2 YFSETQ, per germline. CDR3 length equals 15 residues. The CDR3 DNA sequence: TGCGCCAGCAGCCAGCCGGGACTCATCCAAGAGACCCAGTACTTC. It specifies CASSQPGLIQETQYF.

The chain has TRBV5-4 and TRBJ2-1, with 11 bases that match TRBD2. This CDR3 has 18 amino acids. Germline trimming cut 3 bases from V and 9 bases from J; bases unmatched to any gene: 17. CDR1 and CDR2 (germline): SGHNT, YYREEE (reference sequence). The CDR3 DNA is TGTGCCAGCAGCTCCTTCTTGCAAACTAGCGGGAGTTACTTTGAGCAGTTCTTC. This sequence encodes CASSSFLQTSGSYFEQFF.

This clone is a singleton in its sample. The genes are TRBV29-1 and TRBJ1-2, with D tentatively TRBD1 (5 bases). CDR1 is SQVTM, CDR2 ANQGSEA, per germline. V gave up 6 bases and J gave up 0 bases, with 17 bases separating them. CDR3 length: 15 amino acids. The DNA of the CDR3 is TGCAGCGTCCTCTCGGGGGGGATCGCTAACTATGGCTACACCTTC. This codes for CSVLSGGIANYGYTF.

In its sample, this clone was seen a few times. The chain has TRBV7-9 and TRBJ1-4, with 7 bases fitting TRBD1. The CDR3 totals 15 residues. V trimming: 5 bases; J trimming: 6 bases; junction bases outside the gene matches: 9. Germline V CDR1 and CDR2: SEHNR, FQNEAQ (reference sequence). The CDR3: CASSQPGQTYEKLFF. CDR3 nucleotides: TGTGCCAGCAGCCAACCGGGACAGACTTATGAAAAACTGTTTTTT. Full variable domain (remainder filled in from reference TRBV7-9 and TRBJ1-4): DTGVSQNPRHKITKRGQNVTFRCDPISEHNRLYWYRQTLGQGPEFLTYFQNEAQLEKSRLLSDRFSAERPKGSFSTLEIQRTEQGDSAMYLCASSQPGQTYEKLFFGSGTQLSVL.

The gene calls are TRBV28 and TRBJ2-7, with TRBD1 as a possible D gene (5 bases). CDR1 and CDR2 from the germline V gene are MDHEN and SYDVKM. This CDR3 has 15 residues. The V end was cut by 2 bases, the J end by 2 bases, with 13 bases between. CDR3 sequence reads: CASSLGATAAYEQYF. In DNA form, the CDR3 reads TGTGCCAGCAGTTTAGGGGCCACAGCCGCCTACGAGCAGTACTTC.

The V and J genes are TRBV9 and TRBJ2-7; TRBD2 aligns across 8 bases. Unmatched junction bases numbered 5, after V lost 4 bases and J lost 2 bases. This CDR3 contains 14 residues. Per the germline V gene, CDR1 is SGDLS and CDR2 is YYNGEE. CDR3 residues: CASSRLAGPYEQYF. The CDR3 bases are TGTGCCAGCAGCAGGCTAGCGGGTCCCTACGAGCAGTACTTC. The complete variable domain, with remaining parts taken from reference TRBV9 and TRBJ2-7, reads DSGVTQTPKHLITATGQRVTLRCSPRSGDLSVYWYQQSLDQGLQFLIQYYNGEERAKGNILERFSAQQFPDLHSELNLSSLELGDSALYFCASSRLAGPYEQYFGPGTRLTVT.

The chain couples TRBV19 to TRBJ1-1; no definite D call. Trimming took 1 base from V and 4 from J, leaving 4 bases between them. The CDR3 length is 12 residues. Germline V CDR1 and CDR2: LNHDA, SQIVND (reference sequence). The CDR3 loop reads CASSIVATEAFF. In nucleotides, the CDR3 is TGTGCCAGTAGTATAGTGGCCACTGAAGCTTTCTTT.

The chain recombines TRBV18 with TRBJ2-2; possible D gene TRBD2, 6 bases. Germline CDR1 is KGHSH and CDR2 is LQKENI. Trimming took off 5 bases at V and 2 bases at J, with 12 bases between the two ends. CDR3 length: 15 amino acids. The DNA for the CDR3 is TGTGCCAGCTCAAAACCGGGACTTAACACCGGGGAGCTGTTTTTT. It codes for CASSKPGLNTGELFF.

The rearrangement uses TRBV29-1 and TRBJ2-2, with 10 bases lining up with TRBD1. CDR1 SQVTM and CDR2 ANQGSEA come from the germline V gene. This CDR3 has 17 residues. V lost 0 bases and J lost 4; bases outside the gene matches: 8. The CDR3 spells CSVEDDRTGGGTGELFF. The CDR3 DNA reads TGCAGCGTTGAAGATGACCGGACAGGGGGTGGCACCGGGGAGCTGTTTTTT.

The chain carries TRBV6-5 and TRBJ1-1, with TRBD1 matching 8 bases. The germline V gene encodes CDR1 MNHEY and CDR2 SVGAGI. V was clipped by 4 bases and J by 10 bases; unmatched bases: 2. The CDR3 loop spans 11 amino acids. DNA for the CDR3: TGTGCCAGCAGTTCGACAGGGGTAGCTTTCTTT. This encodes CASSSTGVAFF.

The V gene is TRBV6-5, the J gene TRBJ1-1; 7 bases agree with TRBD1. This CDR3 comprises 15 residues. CDR1 and CDR2 (germline): MNHEY, SVGAGI. J gave up 1 base and V 3 bases, and 5 bases lay outside the gene matches. The CDR3, as DNA: TGTGCCAGCAGTTATTGGACAGGTGGGAACACTGAAGCTTTCTTT. Protein sequence: CASSYWTGGNTEAFF.

This chain links TRBV18 with TRBJ1-1; 7 positions agree with TRBD1. The CDR3 runs 16 residues. Trimming removed 6 bases from V and 1 base from J; junction bases left unmatched: 11. Germline values: CDR1 KGHSH, CDR2 LQKENI. CDR3 in amino acids: CASSQNSGTANTEAFF. In DNA form, the CDR3 reads TGTGCCAGCTCCCAGAACTCCGGGACAGCGAACACTGAAGCTTTCTTT.

The J gene is TRBJ2-2, the V gene TRBV5-6; 11 nucleotides line up with TRBD2. Per the germline V gene, CDR1 is SGHDT and CDR2 is YYEEEE. V lost 1 base to trimming and J lost 6 bases; unmatched junction nucleotides: 8. The length of the CDR3 is 17 residues. CDR3 loop: CASSLQTSGKVAGELFF. The CDR3 DNA is TGTGCCAGCAGCTTGCAGACTAGCGGGAAGGTGGCCGGGGAGCTGTTTTTT.

This rearrangement joins TRBV27 to TRBJ2-3; 9 bases match TRBD1. The CDR3 contains 15 residues. J lost 6 bases, V lost 1 base, and 5 bases had no gene match. From germline, CDR1 is MNHEY and CDR2 SMNVEV (reference sequence). This chain's CDR3 is CASSLLGQGTDTQYF. The CDR3 DNA reads TGTGCCAGCAGTTTATTGGGACAGGGAACCGATACGCAGTATTTT.

The chain joins TRBV28 to TRBJ1-1; no clear D gene. This CDR3 has 12 residues. Germline V lookup: CDR1 MDHEN, CDR2 SYDVKM. With 7 bases removed from V and 1 base from J, the gap between germline ends came to 7 bases. The CDR3: CASTHWNTEAFF. Written as DNA, the CDR3 is TGTGCCAGCACCCACTGGAACACTGAAGCTTTCTTT.

The chain employs TRBV3-1 (or the pseudogene TRBV3-2) and TRBJ1-1; D is possibly TRBD1 (5 bases). Trimming removed 2 bases from V and 5 bases from J, with 9 bases in between. The CDR3 loop spans 13 amino acids. From germline, CDR1 is LGHDT and CDR2 YNNKEL (reference sequence). The CDR3 loop reads CASSQQGRTEAFF. CDR3 bases: TGTGCCAGCAGCCAACAGGGTAGGACTGAAGCTTTCTTT.

This chain links TRBV14 with TRBJ2-7, with 7 bases lining up with TRBD1. The V and J ends lost 3 bases and 9 bases, in that order; junction bases with no gene match: 5. The CDR3 loop spans 12 amino acids. The germline CDR1 and CDR2 sequences are SGHDN and FVKESK. The CDR3 coding sequence is TGTGCCAGCAGCCAGCGGACAGGCTGGCAGTACTTC. Translated: CASSQRTGWQYF.

This chain links TRBV4-2 with TRBJ2-3; 7 bases are a match to TRBD1. CDR3 length equals 17 residues. Germline CDR1 LGHNA, CDR2 YNFKEQ. Trimming cost V 0 bases and J 3 bases; bases outside gene matches: 9. The CDR3 nucleotides read TGTGCCAGCAGCCAAGAGGGGGACAGCCGGGCGACAGATACGCAGTATTTT. This sequence encodes CASSQEGDSRATDTQYF.

This chain links TRBV6-5 with TRBJ1-5; 8 nucleotides match TRBD1. Germline V gene sequence: CDR1 MNHEY, CDR2 SVGAGI. The CDR3 is 16 residues long. V shed 2 bases, J shed 5 bases, and the junction held 8 bases outside the gene matches. The CDR3 DNA reads TGTGCCAGCAGTTACCGTGGACAGGGACGGGATCAGCCCCAGCATTTT. Encoded protein: CASSYRGQGRDQPQHF.

The rearrangement joins TRBV7-2 to TRBJ2-7; TRBD2 agrees at 8 bases. Per the germline V gene, CDR1 is SGHTA and CDR2 is FQGNSA. With 2 bases clipped from V and 4 bases from J, the junction kept 1 base outside the gene matches. The CDR3 runs 13 residues. The CDR3 loop reads CASSLLAGYEQYF. The DNA for the CDR3 is TGTGCCAGCAGCTTATTAGCGGGGTACGAGCAGTACTTC. The whole variable domain, remainder taken from reference TRBV7-2 and TRBJ2-7, is GAGVSQSPSNKVTEKGKDVELRCDPISGHTALYWYRQSLGQGLEFLIYFQGNSAPDKSGLPSDRFSAERTGGSVSTLTIQRTQQEDSAVYLCASSLLAGYEQYFGPGTRLTVT.

V gene TRBV5-5 combines with J gene TRBJ1-4, with 9 nucleotides matching TRBD1. The germline CDR1 and CDR2 sequences are SGHKS and YYEKEE (reference sequence). The V gene end was trimmed by 7 bases and the J gene end by 2 bases; junction bases not matched to a gene: 3. CDR3 length equals 14 residues. CDR3 DNA: TGTGCCAGCGACAGGGGGTTTACTAATGAAAAACTGTTTTTT. Translated: CASDRGFTNEKLFF.

The chain recombines TRBV7-2 with TRBJ2-2, with 13 bases fitting TRBD2. The CDR3 runs to 17 residues. Germline CDR1 SGHTA, CDR2 FQGNSA. V lost 4 bases and J lost 4; bases outside the gene matches: 6. The CDR3 bases are TGTGCCAGCAGCTCCGCAGGGACTAGCGGGACCACCGGGGAGCTGTTTTTT. Its translation: CASSSAGTSGTTGELFF.

CDR3 sequence: CASSFRGAQNEQFF. CDR3 nucleotide sequence: TGTGCCAGCAGCTTCCGCGGTGCCCAAAATGAGCAGTTCTTC. V usage is TRBV5-4 and J usage is TRBJ2-1; D uncertain. V dropped 2 bases and J dropped 7 bases, with 13 bases sitting between them. CDR1 is SGHNT, CDR2 YYREEE, per germline (reference sequence). CDR3 length: 14 amino acids.